These 11 T cell receptor beta chains share one sample of origin, sequenced in a study of CD8 T cells in ankylosing spondylitis. TCRdb re-called the 5' RACE reads with MiXCR, one entry per CDR3 protein. The sample lists about 260,000 distinct CDR3 sequences, about 24% occurring once. The sequencing sample was made of blood, either unsorted or a sorted T cell fraction (not recorded which). These receptors all come from a male donor with ankylosing spondylitis or in good health (not recorded which).

The chain links TRBV9 to TRBJ2-3; possible D gene TRBD2, 7 bases. The V gene lost 0 bases and the J gene lost 4 bases, with 12 bases spanning the gap. The germline gives CDR1 SGDLS, CDR2 YYNGEE. CDR3 length equals 15 residues. This CDR3 reads CASSVDTGGPDTQYF. The CDR3 DNA reads TGTGCCAGCAGCGTAGATACGGGGGGCCCAGATACGCAGTATTTT.

This clonotype was observed a handful of times. J is TRBJ1-1 and V is TRBV6-1; 7 nucleotides match TRBD1. The V gene's germline CDR1 is MNHNS and CDR2 SASEGT. The CDR3 has 15 amino acids. V shed 5 bases and J 1 base; nucleotides not matched to a gene: 7. The CDR3 DNA reads TGTGCCAGCAGTCCCCAACAGGGGAAGAACACTGAAGCTTTCTTT. The encoded protein is CASSPQQGKNTEAFF.

Many counts were recorded for this clonotype. The chain has TRBV12-3 or TRBV12-4 and TRBJ2-1; weak D call: TRBD2 (5 bases). CDR3 length: 14 residues. Trimming took 5 bases from V and 8 from J, leaving 16 bases between them. CDR3 region: CASSVTRGSDEQFF. The CDR3 bases are TGTGCCAGCAGTGTGACCAGAGGGAGCGATGAGCAGTTCTTC.

Concerning this clonotype: A much larger clone differs from this one at a single base, so this may be a read error. V and J are TRBV10-3 and TRBJ2-5, with D uncertain. The ends were cut back, 2 bases at V and 1 base at J, with 5 bases in the middle. Germline V lookup: CDR1 ENHRY, CDR2 SYGVKD. This CDR3 comprises 13 residues. Here the CDR3 reads CAISETAQETQYF. As DNA, the CDR3 is TGTGCCATCAGTGAGACAGCCCAAGAGACCCAGTACTTC.

This clonotype was counted ten times or more. A junction end diverges from the germline sequence, so it may reflect a read error. The rearrangement joins TRBV10-1 to TRBJ2-4; TRBD2 might be the D (6 bases). This CDR3 region has 15 residues. Germline values: CDR1 WNHNN, CDR2 SYGVQD (reference sequence). The CDR3 protein is CASIEGRMAKNIQYF. For the CDR3, the DNA is TGCGCCAGCATTGAGGGGAGGATGGCCAAAAACATTCAGTACTTC.

This rearrangement joins TRBV20-1 to TRBJ1-2; D unclear. The length of the CDR3 is 12 residues. Trimming took 4 bases from V and 1 from J, leaving 7 bases between them. Germline V gene data show CDR1 as DFQATT and CDR2 as SNEGSKA (reference sequence). The CDR3 is CSAISVNYGYTF. Here the CDR3 DNA reads TGCAGTGCTATCTCGGTTAACTATGGCTACACCTTC.

This clonotype turned up a few times. The chain couples TRBV6-5 to TRBJ2-3; D is possibly TRBD1 (6 bases). CDR3 length: 14 residues. Germline values: CDR1 MNHEY, CDR2 SVGAGI. Trimming removed 2 bases from V and 3 bases from J, with 9 bases in between. The CDR3 DNA is TGTGCCAGCAGTTACGGACAGCCTACAGATACGCAGTATTTT. The encoded protein is CASSYGQPTDTQYF.

At least ten counts were recorded for this clonotype. This chain connects TRBV5-1 to TRBJ2-1; D is possibly TRBD1 or TRBD2 (5 bases each). V was shortened by 0 bases and J by 8 bases, with 12 bases between the two germline ends. The CDR3 length is 14 residues. The germline V gene has CDR1 SGHRS and CDR2 YFSETQ. DNA of the CDR3: TGCGCCAGCAGCTTGGGTGTCCGAGGGGATGAGCAGTTCTTC. Its protein is CASSLGVRGDEQFF.

This clonotype was seen only once. This sequence joins TRBV5-1 and TRBJ2-7; D is perhaps TRBD1 (6 bases). V was cut by 5 bases and J by 5 bases, with 14 bases left in between. The germline CDR1 and CDR2 sequences are SGHRS and YFSETQ. The CDR3 consists of 13 residues. The CDR3 nucleotides read TGCGCCAGCAGGAATTCAGGGGCTGACGAGCAGTACTTC. Protein product: CASRNSGADEQYF.

The rearrangement links TRBV12-3 or TRBV12-4 to TRBJ1-6, with D possibly TRBD1 on 5 matching bases. V was trimmed by 4 bases and J by 6 bases, leaving 10 bases between them. This CDR3 has 14 residues. The CDR3 protein is CASSYTGINSPLHF. The CDR3 DNA sequence: TGTGCCAGCAGTTATACAGGCATTAATTCACCCCTCCACTTT.

This clonotype was picked up many times. The chain is built from TRBV29-1 and TRBJ2-5; D is possibly TRBD1 or TRBD2 (6 bases each). Germline V gene lookup returns CDR1 SQVTM and CDR2 ANQGSEA. CDR3 length: 14 amino acids. Trimming took 3 bases from V and 4 from J, leaving 15 bases between them. The CDR3 region is CSVDLRGRGETQYF. Here the CDR3 DNA reads TGCAGCGTTGATCTCCGGGGGCGAGGAGAGACCCAGTACTTC.